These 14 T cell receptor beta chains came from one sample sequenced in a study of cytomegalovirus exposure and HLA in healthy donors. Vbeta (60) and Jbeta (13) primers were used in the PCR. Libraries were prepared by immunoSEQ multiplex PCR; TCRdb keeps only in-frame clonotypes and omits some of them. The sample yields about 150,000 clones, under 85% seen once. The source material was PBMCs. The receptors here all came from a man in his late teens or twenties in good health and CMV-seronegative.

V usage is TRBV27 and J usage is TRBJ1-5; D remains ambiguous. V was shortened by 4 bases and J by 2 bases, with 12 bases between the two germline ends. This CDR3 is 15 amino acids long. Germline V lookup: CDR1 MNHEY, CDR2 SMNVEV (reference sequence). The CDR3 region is CASSYHRGGNQPQHF. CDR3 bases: TGTGCCAGCAGTTACCATCGCGGGGGCAATCAGCCCCAGCATTTT.

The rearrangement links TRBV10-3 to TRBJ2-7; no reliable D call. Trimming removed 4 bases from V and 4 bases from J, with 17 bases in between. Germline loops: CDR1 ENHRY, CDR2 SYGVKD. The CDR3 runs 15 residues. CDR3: CAISANNLDGYEQYF. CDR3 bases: TGTGCCATCAGTGCAAATAATCTTGACGGGTACGAGCAGTACTTC.

The CDR3 sequence is CASSLADRGSYNEQFF. In nucleotides, the CDR3 is TGTGCCAGCAGCTTAGCGGACAGGGGTTCCTACAATGAGCAGTTCTTC. The chain links TRBV7-3 to TRBJ2-1, with 9 positions matching TRBD1. V was clipped by 2 bases and J by 1 base; unmatched bases: 3. Looked up from germline, CDR1 is SGHTA and CDR2 is FQGTGA. The CDR3 is 16 amino acids.

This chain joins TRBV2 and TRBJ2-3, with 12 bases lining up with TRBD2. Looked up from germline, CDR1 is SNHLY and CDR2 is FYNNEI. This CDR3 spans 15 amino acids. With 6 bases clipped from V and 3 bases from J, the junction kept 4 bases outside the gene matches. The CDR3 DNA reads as TGTGCCAGCAGAACGACTAGCGGGGGAACAGATACGCAGTATTTT. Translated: CASRTTSGGTDTQYF.

Here the CDR3 DNA reads TGCAGCGGTGCAGGGGGCAGGACTGAAGCTTTCTTT. As protein: CSGAGGRTEAFF. This chain uses TRBV29-1 with TRBJ1-1; 8 bases line up with TRBD1. This CDR3 has 12 residues. The germline V gene has CDR1 SQVTM and CDR2 ANQGSEA. Losses at the gene ends were 7 bases for V and 5 bases for J; bases not matched to a gene: 6.

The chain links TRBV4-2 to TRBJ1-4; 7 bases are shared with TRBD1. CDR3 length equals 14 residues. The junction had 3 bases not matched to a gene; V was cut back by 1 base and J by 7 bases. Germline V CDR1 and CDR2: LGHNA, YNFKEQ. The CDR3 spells CASSQGDSSEKLFF. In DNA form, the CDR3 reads TGTGCCAGCAGCCAAGGGGACAGCAGTGAAAAACTGTTTTTT.

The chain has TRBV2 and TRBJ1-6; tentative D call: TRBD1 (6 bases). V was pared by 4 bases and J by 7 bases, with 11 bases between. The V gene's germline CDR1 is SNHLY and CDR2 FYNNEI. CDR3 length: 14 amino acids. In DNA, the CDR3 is TGTGCCAGCAGTGTTGCAGGGGTCAATTCACCCCTCCACTTT. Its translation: CASSVAGVNSPLHF.

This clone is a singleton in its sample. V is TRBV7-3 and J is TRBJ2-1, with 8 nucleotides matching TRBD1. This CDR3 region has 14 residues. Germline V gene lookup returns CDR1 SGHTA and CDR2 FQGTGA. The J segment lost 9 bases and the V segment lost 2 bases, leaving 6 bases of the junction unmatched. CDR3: CASSLVAGTGEQFF. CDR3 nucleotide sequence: TGTGCCAGCAGCTTAGTGGCGGGGACAGGTGAGCAGTTCTTC.

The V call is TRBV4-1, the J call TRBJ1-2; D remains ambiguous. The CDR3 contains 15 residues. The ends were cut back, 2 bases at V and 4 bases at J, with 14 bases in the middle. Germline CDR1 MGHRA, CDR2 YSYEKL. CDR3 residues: CASSQLPSPGYGYTF. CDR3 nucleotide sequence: TGCGCCAGCAGCCAACTACCCTCCCCAGGCTATGGCTACACCTTC.

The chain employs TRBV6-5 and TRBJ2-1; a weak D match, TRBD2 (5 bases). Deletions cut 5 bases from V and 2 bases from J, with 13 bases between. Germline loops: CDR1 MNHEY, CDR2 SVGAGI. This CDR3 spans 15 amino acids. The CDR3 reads CASSRSGTPYNEQFF. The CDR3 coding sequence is TGTGCCAGCAGTAGGAGCGGAACCCCCTACAATGAGCAGTTCTTC.

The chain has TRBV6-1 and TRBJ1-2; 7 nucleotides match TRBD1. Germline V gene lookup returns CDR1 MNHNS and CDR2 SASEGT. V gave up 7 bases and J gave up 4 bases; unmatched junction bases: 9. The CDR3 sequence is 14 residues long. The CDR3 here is CASIPDRTTYGYTF. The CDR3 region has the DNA TGTGCCAGCATCCCGGACAGGACTACCTATGGCTACACCTTC.

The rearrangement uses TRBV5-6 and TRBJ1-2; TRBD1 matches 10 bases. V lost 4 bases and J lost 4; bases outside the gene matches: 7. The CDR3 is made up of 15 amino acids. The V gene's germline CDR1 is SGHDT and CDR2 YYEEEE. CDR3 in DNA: TGTGCCAGCAGCGACCGGGACAGGGGCATCTATGGCTACACCTTC. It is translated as CASSDRDRGIYGYTF. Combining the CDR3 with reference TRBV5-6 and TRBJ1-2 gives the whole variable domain DAGVTQSPTHLIKTRGQQVTLRCSPKSGHDTVSWYQQALGQGPQFIFQYYEEEERQRGNFPDRFSGHQFPNYSSELNVNALLLGDSALYLCASSDRDRGIYGYTFGSGTRLTVV.

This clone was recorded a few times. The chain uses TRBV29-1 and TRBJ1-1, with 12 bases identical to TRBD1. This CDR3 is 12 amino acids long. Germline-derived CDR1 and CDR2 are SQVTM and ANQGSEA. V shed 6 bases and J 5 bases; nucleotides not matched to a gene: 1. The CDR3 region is CSVGQGATEAFF. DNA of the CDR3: TGCAGCGTGGGACAGGGGGCAACTGAAGCTTTCTTT.

The CDR3 DNA sequence: TGTGCCAGCAGCCAAGAATATACCGGGGGGGGGCCCGGGGAGCTGTTTTTT. It is translated as CASSQEYTGGGPGELFF. J is TRBJ2-2 and V is TRBV4-2, with TRBD2 matching over 8 bases. Germline values: CDR1 LGHNA, CDR2 YNFKEQ. After removal of 0 bases from V and 6 bases from J, the junction contained 9 bases not matched to a gene. The CDR3 runs 17 residues.